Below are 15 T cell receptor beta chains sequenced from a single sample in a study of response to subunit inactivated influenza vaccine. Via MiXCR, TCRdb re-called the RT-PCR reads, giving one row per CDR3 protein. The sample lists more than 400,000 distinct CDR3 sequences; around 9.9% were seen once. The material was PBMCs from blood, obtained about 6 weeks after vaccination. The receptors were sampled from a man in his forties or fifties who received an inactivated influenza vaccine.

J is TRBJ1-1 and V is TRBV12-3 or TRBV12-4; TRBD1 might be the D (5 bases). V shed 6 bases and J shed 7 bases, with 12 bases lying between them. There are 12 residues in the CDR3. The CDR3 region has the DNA TGTGCCAGCAGGCCGGAAGGGGTTGAAGCTTTCTTT. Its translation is CASRPEGVEAFF.

The CDR3 loop reads CASSLGGGHRLVETQYF. DNA of the CDR3: TGTGCCAGCAGCTTAGGGGGGGGGCACCGACTGGTTGAGACCCAGTACTTC. The chain has TRBV11-2 and TRBJ2-5, with a possible D match to TRBD2 (7 bases). The CDR3 length is 17 residues. Trimming took 1 base from V and 5 from J, leaving 20 bases between them. Germline assignment: CDR1 SGHAT and CDR2 FQNNGV.

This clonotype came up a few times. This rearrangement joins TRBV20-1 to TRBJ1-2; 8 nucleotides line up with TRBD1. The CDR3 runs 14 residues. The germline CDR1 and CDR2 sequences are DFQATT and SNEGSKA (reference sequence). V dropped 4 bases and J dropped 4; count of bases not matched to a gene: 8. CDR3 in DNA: TGCAGTGCTACCGACAGGGGCCTTTCCTATGGCTACACCTTC. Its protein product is CSATDRGLSYGYTF.

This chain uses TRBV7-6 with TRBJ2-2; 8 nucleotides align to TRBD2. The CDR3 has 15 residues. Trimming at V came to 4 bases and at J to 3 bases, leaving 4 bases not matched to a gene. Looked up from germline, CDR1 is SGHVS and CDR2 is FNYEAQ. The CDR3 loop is CASSSGTRDTGELFF. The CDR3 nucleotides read TGTGCCAGCAGCTCCGGGACTAGGGACACCGGGGAGCTGTTTTTT.

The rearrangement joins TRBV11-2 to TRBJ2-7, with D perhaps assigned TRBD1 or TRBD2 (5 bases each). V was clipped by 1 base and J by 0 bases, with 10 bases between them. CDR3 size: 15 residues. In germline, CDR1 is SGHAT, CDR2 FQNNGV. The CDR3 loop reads CASSLGRDHSYEQYF. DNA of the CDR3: TGTGCCAGCAGCTTAGGACGGGACCACTCCTACGAGCAGTACTTC.

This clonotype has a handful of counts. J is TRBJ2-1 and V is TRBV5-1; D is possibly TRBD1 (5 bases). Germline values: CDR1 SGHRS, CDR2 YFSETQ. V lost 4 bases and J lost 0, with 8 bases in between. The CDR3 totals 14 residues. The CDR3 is CASSPTASYNEQFF. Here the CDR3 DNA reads TGCGCCAGCAGCCCGACAGCCTCCTACAATGAGCAGTTCTTC.

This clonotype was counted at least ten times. The CDR3 DNA reads TGTGCCAGCAGTGGGGGAACCGGGGAGCTGTTTTTT. Translation gives CASSGGTGELFF. The chain uses TRBV12-3 or TRBV12-4 and TRBJ2-2; D possibly uses TRBD1 or TRBD2 (5 bases each). The CDR3 has 12 residues. V was clipped by 5 bases and J by 5 bases, with 6 bases between them.

DNA for the CDR3: TGCAGCGTTGTTGGGTACGGGGTCTCGAACACTGAAGCTTTCTTT. This sequence encodes CSVVGYGVSNTEAFF. This chain joins TRBV29-1 and TRBJ1-1; D is undetermined. The CDR3 loop spans 15 amino acids. The ends were cut back, 4 bases at V and 1 base at J, with 16 bases in the middle. The V gene's germline CDR1 is SQVTM and CDR2 ANQGSEA.

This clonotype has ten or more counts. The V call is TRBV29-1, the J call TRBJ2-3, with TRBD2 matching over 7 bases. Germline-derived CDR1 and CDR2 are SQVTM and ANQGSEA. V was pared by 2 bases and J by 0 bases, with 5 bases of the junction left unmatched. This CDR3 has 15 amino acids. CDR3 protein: CSVEILAESTDTQYF. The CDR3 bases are TGCAGCGTTGAAATCCTAGCGGAGAGCACAGATACGCAGTATTTT.

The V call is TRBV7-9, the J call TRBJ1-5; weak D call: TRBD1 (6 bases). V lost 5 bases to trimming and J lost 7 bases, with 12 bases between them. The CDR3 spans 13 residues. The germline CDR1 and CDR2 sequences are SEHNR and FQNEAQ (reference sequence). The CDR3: CASSPTGSQPQHF. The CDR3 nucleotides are TGTGCCAGCAGCCCGACAGGTTCCCAGCCCCAGCATTTT.

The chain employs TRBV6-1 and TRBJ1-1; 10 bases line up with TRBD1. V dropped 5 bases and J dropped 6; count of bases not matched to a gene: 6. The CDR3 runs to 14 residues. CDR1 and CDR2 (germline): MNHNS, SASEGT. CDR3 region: CASSSGTGVPEAFF. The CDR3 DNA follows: TGTGCCAGCAGTAGCGGGACAGGGGTCCCTGAAGCTTTCTTT.

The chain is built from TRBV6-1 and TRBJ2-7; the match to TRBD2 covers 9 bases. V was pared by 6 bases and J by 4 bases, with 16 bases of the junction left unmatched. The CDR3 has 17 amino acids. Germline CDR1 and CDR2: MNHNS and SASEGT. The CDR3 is CASSKGRKTSGPYEQYF. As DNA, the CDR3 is TGTGCCAGCAGCAAAGGCCGCAAGACTAGCGGACCTTACGAGCAGTACTTC.

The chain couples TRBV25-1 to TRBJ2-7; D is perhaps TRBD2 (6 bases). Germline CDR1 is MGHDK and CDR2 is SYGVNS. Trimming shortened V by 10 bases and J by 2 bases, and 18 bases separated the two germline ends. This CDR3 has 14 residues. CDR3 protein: CANEGGRSPYEQYF. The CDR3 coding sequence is TGTGCCAACGAGGGAGGTAGAAGTCCCTACGAGCAGTACTTC.

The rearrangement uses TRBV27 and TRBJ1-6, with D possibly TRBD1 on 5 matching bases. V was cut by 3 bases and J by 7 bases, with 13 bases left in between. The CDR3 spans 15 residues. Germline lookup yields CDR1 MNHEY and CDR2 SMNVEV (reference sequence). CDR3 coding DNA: TGTGCCAGCAGTTTCCTGGGGGATCACAATTCACCCCTCCACTTT. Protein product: CASSFLGDHNSPLHF.

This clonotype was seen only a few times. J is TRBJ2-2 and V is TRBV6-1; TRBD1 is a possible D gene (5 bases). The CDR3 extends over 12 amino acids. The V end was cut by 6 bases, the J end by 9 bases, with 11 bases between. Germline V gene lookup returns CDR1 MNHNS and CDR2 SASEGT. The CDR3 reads CASSRVRRELFF. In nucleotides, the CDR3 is TGTGCCAGCAGCAGGGTTCGCCGGGAGCTGTTTTTT.